The 8 T cell receptor beta chains reported below all come from one sample, sequenced in a study of CD8 T cells in Susac syndrome. With random hexamers, roughly 0.45 to 1 ug RNA was reverse transcribed. TCRdb re-analysed the immunoSEQ multiplex PCR reads in MiXCR, keeping a single row per CDR3 protein. The top ten hold roughly 0.07% of the sample, which has fewer than 350,000 distinct CDR3 sequences, about 91% seen once. Input material: CD4+ T cells from PBMCs. The receptors were sampled from a human donor with multiple sclerosis.

V is TRBV29-1 and J is TRBJ1-2; no clear D. This CDR3 comprises 11 residues. Per the germline V gene, CDR1 is SQVTM and CDR2 is ANQGSEA. In DNA form, the CDR3 reads TGCGCTGCGGTAGGAGGTGTTGGCTACACCTTC. Translating gives CAAVGGVGYTF.

The chain couples TRBV23-1 to TRBJ1-5, with D maybe TRBD1 (6 bases). TRBV23-1 is annotated as an ORF whose role is uncertain. The V and J ends lost 0 bases and 1 base respectively, with 13 bases between them. The CDR3 consists of 17 residues. The CDR3 bases are TGCGCCAGCAGTCAATCCTTGGGACACTGGAGCAATCAGCCCCAGCATTTT. Translated: CASSQSLGHWSNQPQHF.

As to this clonotype: One junction end does not reproduce the germline sequence, and a read error may be involved. V usage is TRBV5-1 and J usage is TRBJ2-1; tentative D call: TRBD2 (6 bases). Per germline, CDR1 SGHRS and CDR2 YFSETQ. This CDR3 contains 13 residues. Here the CDR3 reads CASSLVEGSGSSF. CDR3 nucleotide sequence: TGCGCCAGCAGCTTGGTGGAGGGTTCGGGATCCTCCTTC.

The rearrangement uses TRBV12-3 or TRBV12-4 and TRBJ1-2; D is uncertain. V shed 1 base and J shed 8 bases, with 8 bases lying between them. This CDR3 contains 12 residues. DNA of the CDR3: TGTGCCAGCAGTTTAGAGGCCGGCGGCTACACCTTC. Translated: CASSLEAGGYTF.

V usage is TRBV7-9 and J usage is TRBJ1-2, with D hard to call. There are 14 residues in the CDR3. Looked up from germline, CDR1 is SEHNR and CDR2 is FQNEAQ (reference sequence). Trimming took off 1 base at V and 4 bases at J, with 10 bases between the two ends. This CDR3 reads CASSLGTESYGYTF. The CDR3 nucleotides are TGTGCCAGCAGCTTAGGTACAGAGAGCTATGGCTACACCTTC.

The chain carries TRBV18 and TRBJ1-6; possibly TRBD1 for D (5 bases). The CDR3 spans 12 residues. The germline V gene has CDR1 KGHSH and CDR2 LQKENI. V dropped 3 bases and J dropped 8 bases, with 5 bases sitting between them. CDR3 sequence (DNA): TGTGCCAGCTCACCCAGGGATTCACCCCTCCACTTT. Translation: CASSPRDSPLHF.

The V and J genes are TRBV12-3 or TRBV12-4 and TRBJ2-3, with 9 bases identical to TRBD1. The CDR3 is 14 residues long. Trimming cost V 6 bases and J 4 bases; bases outside gene matches: 5. Written as DNA, the CDR3 is TGTGCCAGCAGCCAGACAGGGGGACCAGATACGCAGTATTTT. Translation gives CASSQTGGPDTQYF.

The rearrangement joins TRBV20-1 to TRBJ1-1; D ambiguous. Germline CDR1 and CDR2: DFQATT and SNEGSKA (reference sequence). CDR3 length: 17 amino acids. V was cut by 3 bases and J by 0 bases, with 20 bases left in between. CDR3 loop: CSARKYGRSFMNTEAFF. CDR3 bases: TGCAGTGCTAGGAAATACGGCCGATCTTTTATGAACACTGAAGCTTTCTTT.